This T cell receptor beta chain was found in a study of T cells after yellow fever vaccination (dated by TCRdb to between 2018 and 2021). In terms of the full investigation: The SMART-Seq v4 Ultra Low Input RNA kit was used to prepare libraries from fractions with low cell numbers. To follow T-cell clones before and after primary and booster YFV17D yellow fever vaccination, bulk TCR alpha and beta repertoires were sequenced over time. The cohort comprised two healthy male donors, one aged 18 to 30 and one aged 30 to 40 years. Blood was collected at multiple timepoints before and after primary and secondary immunization, and bulk PBMC replicates and cell subsets were isolated.

Interpreted using the paper, the treatment or condition label stands for: live attenuated yellow fever vaccine strain. At every blood-draw timepoint, two biological replicates of bulk PBMCs were collected. A standard Ficoll-Paque protocol was used to isolate PBMCs from peripheral blood. TriZol was used to extract RNA from bulk PBMCs, CD4 and CD8 fractions, and dextramer-positive and dextramer-negative fractions. This clonotype was recorded at least ten times. The target of this receptor is not known. One base away there is no much larger clone; base qualities are not given. The investigation overall reported the following: Most clones expanded after primary vaccination were re-detected after the booster (almost 98% of CD4 and 88% of CD8), suggesting broad memory maintenance. Computational filtering was needed because FACS-sorted repertoires could contain abundant contaminating clonotypes from the bulk population. A small share of clonotypes was detected in both CD4 and CD8 compartments, with the overlap likely arising from convergent recombination. Compared with the primary T-cell response, the secondary T-cell response was faster but weaker, reaching its peak on day 5 rather than on day 15. Because only two donors were included in the study, the extent to which the findings can be generalized is limited.

These reads were obtained on an Illumina NovaSeq 6000. Synthesis of TCR cDNA relied on 5'RACE template switching, a step that introduced a universal primer site along with unique molecular identifiers. cDNA synthesis was primed from both the TCR alpha and TCR beta constant segments. Libraries were amplified in two PCR steps, with sample barcodes and sequencing adapters added in the second step. Sequencing of libraries was performed on Illumina HiSeq 2500 (2x100 bp) or NovaSeq (2x150 bp). The authors' analysis ran thus. MIGEC handled demultiplexing of reads and collapsing into UMI consensus sequences, while MiXCR performed V(D)J alignment. Vaccine-responding clonotypes were defined with edgeR using replicate PBMC samples, requiring FDR below 0.01 and a log2 fold change above 5 up to day 15. CD4 or CD8 identity was assigned to each bulk clonotype according to whether the clonotype was present at higher abundance in the sequenced CD4 repertoire or the sequenced CD8 repertoire. Clones were called with MiXCR by TCRdb after fastp trimmed the public reads at Q25, and only in-frame beta chains were retained. Entries are consolidated by CDR3 protein sequence, retaining the most common genes and DNA. TCRdb's processing, not the authors' own work, is the source of the V and J calls. This sample holds more than 200,000 distinct CDR3 sequences; approximately 3.5% were observed only once. The biggest ten clones account for under 20% of the sample.

From the cysteine up to the phenylalanine, the CDR3 has a length of 15 residues. CDR3 DNA is the only sequence kept; it has 45 bases, read in frame from the first base. Trimming accounts for 4 bases at V and 2 bases at J, while the number of junction bases matched to no gene is 8. The CDR1 and CDR2 encoded by the germline V gene are SGHRS and YFSETQ. Here the sequenced sample was PBMCs, taken 15 days after the yellow fever booster vaccination. In this chain, TRBV5-1 is recombined with TRBJ1-2; 7 bases in the middle match TRBD1. The TCR originated in a man between 18 and 35 years old who received the YFV17D yellow fever vaccine. This receptor carries the CDR3 CASSRNGQANYGYTF. The DNA sequence is as follows: TGCGCCAGCAGCCGGAATGGACAGGCCAACTATGGCTACACCTTC.